This TCR beta chain came from a study of cytomegalovirus exposure and HLA in healthy donors. Both 60 Vbeta primers and 13 Jbeta primers went into the PCR. The data were produced by immunoSEQ multiplex PCR, yet TCRdb's version contains in-frame clones alone and is incomplete. The sample shows roughly 130,000 clones, approximately 80% of them seen only once. Germline assignment: CDR1 SQVTM and CDR2 ANQGSEA. The CDR3 loop spans 10 amino acids. Trimming took 2 bases from V and 10 from J, leaving 6 bases between them. This clone showed up just once. The chain is built from TRBV29-1 and TRBJ2-4; D is uncertain. Sequences were obtained from PBMCs. This clonotype was obtained from a woman between 40 and 55 years old in good health and CMV-seropositive. CDR3 in DNA: TGCAGCGTTGAAATCGGGATTCAGTACTTC. Translation gives CSVEIGIQYF.